This is a list of T cell receptor beta chains from one sample in a study of liver allograft versus peripheral blood T cells. Each CDR3 protein is one row after TCRdb ran MiXCR on the reads. The table shows 10,000 or so distinct CDR3 sequences, with approximately 15% occurring only once. These receptors were collected from a human patient who had a liver transplant. The graft donor may have contributed some T cells. Each CDR3 is given with its conserved first and last residue. A D gene is named only where the DNA matches it firmly. Some rows mark clone size as missing; the rest say once, few, many or name a class of expanded clone.

v_call,clone_size,j_call,d_call,cdr3_nt,cdr3_aa
TRBV29-1,medium-sized,TRBJ2-1,.,TGCAGCGTTGAAGGGGGCGGGACCAATGAGCAGTTCTTC,CSVEGGGTNEQFF
TRBV20-1,few,TRBJ2-1,.,TGCAGTGCTCAAGCCGGGGGAAAGAAAGGTGAGCAGTTCTTC,CSAQAGGKKGEQFF
TRBV19,.,TRBJ2-4,TRBD2,TGTGCCAGTAGTATCGGACTAGCGGGAGTGGGAAACATTCAGTACTTC,CASSIGLAGVGNIQYF
TRBV7-2,.,TRBJ1-2,TRBD1,TGTGCCAGCAGCTTACGCCAGGGGGAGGGTGGCTACACCTTC,CASSLRQGEGGYTF
TRBV20-1,.,TRBJ2-1,TRBD2,TGCAGTGCCCCCAGACTAGCGGGGCTTAACAATGAGCAGTTCTTC,CSAPRLAGLNNEQFF
TRBV20-1,.,TRBJ1-2,.,TGCAGTACGTACCGGGACAACGAATATGGCTACACCTTC,CSTYRDNEYGYTF
TRBV20-1,.,TRBJ2-5,TRBD2,TGCAGTGCTAGAGATTGGGCTAGCGGAGAGACCCAGTACTTC,CSARDWASGETQYF
TRBV10-3,many,TRBJ2-7,.,TGTGCCACCATCCGGGACCAAGGGGCCTACGAGCAGTACTTC,CATIRDQGAYEQYF
TRBV20-1,few,TRBJ1-5,.,TGCAGTGCTAGCCCCAACACAGGGATCTGGCAGCCCCAGCATTTT,CSASPNTGIWQPQHF
TRBV20-1,many,TRBJ1-6,TRBD1,TGCAGTGCTCTTACAGGGGGGGATTATAATTCACCCCTCCACTTT,CSALTGGDYNSPLHF
TRBV19,medium-sized,TRBJ2-6,.,TGTGCCAGTAGTAGAGGAGGTTCTGGGGCCAACGTCCTGACTTTC,CASSRGGSGANVLTF
TRBV9,many,TRBJ2-7,TRBD2,TGTGCCAGCAGCGTGACCGGCGGACTAGCGGGATTCTACGAGCAGTACTTC,CASSVTGGLAGFYEQYF
TRBV27,medium-sized,TRBJ1-5,.,TGTGCCAGCAAGGCGGGGACTTATAGCAATCAGCCCCAGCATTTT,CASKAGTYSNQPQHF
TRBV19,many,TRBJ1-1,.,TGTGCCAGTAGGACAGATACTAACACTGAAGCTTTCTTT,CASRTDTNTEAFF
TRBV6-5,few,TRBJ2-7,.,TGTGCCAGCAGTTACTCCCCGAACCGACTGACAGCCTCCTACGAGCAGTACTTC,CASSYSPNRLTASYEQYF
TRBV11-2,.,TRBJ1-2,.,TGTGCCAGCAGCCCCTTTGCAGTAGGGAAGGACTATGGCTACACCTTC,CASSPFAVGKDYGYTF
TRBV5-6,medium-sized,TRBJ1-5,TRBD1,TGTGCCAGCAGCACACCACAGGGGGCCCAGCATTTT,CASSTPQGAQHF
TRBV27,medium-sized,TRBJ2-7,.,TGTGCCAGCAGTTTATCGGGTCGCGTCCTGTACGAGCAGTACTTC,CASSLSGRVLYEQYF
TRBV5-4,few,TRBJ2-1,.,TGTGCCAGCAGCTTGTGGAGGGCCGCCTACAATGAGCAGTTCTTC,CASSLWRAAYNEQFF
TRBV19,many,TRBJ2-7,.,TGTGCCAGTAAGGGGCAGGGGTCCTACGAGCAGTACTTC,CASKGQGSYEQYF
TRBV28,many,TRBJ1-2,TRBD1,TGTGCCAGCAGACGGACAGGGGGCGTCTATGGCTACACCTTC,CASRRTGGVYGYTF
TRBV20-1,few,TRBJ1-1,.,TGCAGTGCTAGAGATCAAGTACGGAACACTGAAGCTTTCTTT,CSARDQVRNTEAFF
TRBV6-5,medium-sized,TRBJ1-3,.,TGTGCCAGCAGTTACTCCGGTGGGGCTGGAAACACCATATATTTT,CASSYSGGAGNTIYF
TRBV5-6,many,TRBJ2-3,TRBD2,TGTGCCAGCAGCTTGGCGGGTCTAGCGGTTCTCGGGAGGCCAGATACGCAGTATTTT,CASSLAGLAVLGRPDTQYF
TRBV5-5,few,TRBJ1-1,TRBD1,TGTGCCAGCAGCTGGTACGACAGGGTAGATGAAGCTTTCTTT,CASSWYDRVDEAFF
TRBV2,.,TRBJ2-1,TRBD2,TGTGCCAGCAGTGAAGTTAGACTAGCTGTTTACAATGAGCAGTTCTTC,CASSEVRLAVYNEQFF
TRBV5-6,few,TRBJ1-1,.,TGTGCCAGCAGCTTGGGTTCATGGTTGGGGACTGAAGCTTTCTTT,CASSLGSWLGTEAFF
TRBV20-1,few,TRBJ2-7,.,TGCAGTGCTAGAGATCTCAGGGGGGCGGGGGCTGGCTACGAGCAGTACTTC,CSARDLRGAGAGYEQYF
TRBV20-1,.,TRBJ1-1,.,TGCAGTGCTACCAGGGGTGAAGAAGCTTTCTTT,CSATRGEEAFF
TRBV28,medium-sized,TRBJ1-2,.,TGTGCCAGCAGCCCCCCTCATGACCGGGTCGGCTACACCTTC,CASSPPHDRVGYTF
TRBV27,medium-sized,TRBJ2-7,.,TGTGCCAGCAGTTTAGGCCAGGCCACCTACGAGCAGTACTTC,CASSLGQATYEQYF
TRBV30,few,TRBJ2-3,.,TGTGCCTGGACTCCCGACACAGATACGCAGTATTTT,CAWTPDTDTQYF
TRBV29-1,medium-sized,TRBJ2-5,TRBD2,TGCAGCGTGGGGGCCGGGACTAGCGGGGGGCCGGTGGAGACCCAGTACTTC,CSVGAGTSGGPVETQYF
TRBV6-1,medium-sized,TRBJ2-7,TRBD1,TGTGCCACCAGCCCGACAGGGAGCCACTACGAGCAGTACTTC,CATSPTGSHYEQYF
TRBV20-1,.,TRBJ2-3,.,TGCAGTGCTAGTCTCGGGGAGCCCCAGTATTTT,CSASLGEPQYF
TRBV7-9,few,TRBJ1-1,.,TGTGCCAGCAGCTTAGAGGCCGTGAACACTGAAGCTTTCTTT,CASSLEAVNTEAFF
TRBV3-1,.,TRBJ1-1,.,TGTGCCAGCAGCCGAGGGAACGGGCGCGCTTTCTTT,CASSRGNGRAFF
TRBV5-4,few,TRBJ2-3,.,TGTGCCAGCAGCTTGCAGGGAGTCACAGATACGCAGTATTTT,CASSLQGVTDTQYF
TRBV20-1,few,TRBJ2-3,TRBD2,TGCAGTGCTCTTAAGCGGGGGGGCACAGATACGCAGTATTTT,CSALKRGGTDTQYF
TRBV12-3/TRBV12-4,.,TRBJ1-5,TRBD1,TGTGCCAGCAGTTTAGAAATTGGACAGGGGGCGAATCAGCCCCAGCATTTT,CASSLEIGQGANQPQHF
TRBV24-1,medium-sized,TRBJ2-7,TRBD2,TGTGCCACCAGTGCCCCTAACGAGCGGGAGGAAGACTACGAGCAGTACTTC,CATSAPNEREEDYEQYF
TRBV28,.,TRBJ2-7,.,TGTGCCAGCAGTTTAACGAGGGATCCCAACGAGCAGTACTTC,CASSLTRDPNEQYF
TRBV6-1,medium-sized,TRBJ2-2,TRBD1,TGTGCCAGCAAAGGACAGGGCGGTGGCGGGGAGCTGTTTTTT,CASKGQGGGGELFF
TRBV11-2,few,TRBJ1-6,TRBD1,TGTGCCAGCAGCTTAGACCCAGGGGGATCACCCCTCCACTTT,CASSLDPGGSPLHF
TRBV19,medium-sized,TRBJ2-2,TRBD1,TGTGCCACACACAGGGGGCTCCTGGACACCGGGGAGCTGTTTTTT,CATHRGLLDTGELFF
TRBV5-5,once,TRBJ1-1,.,TGTGCCAGCAGCTTCGAACTGGAAACTGAAGCTTTCTTT,CASSFELETEAFF